The 30 T cell receptor beta chains in this list originate from one sample, sequenced in a study of CD8+ T cells in alopecia areata. Once RNA had been extracted, it was reverse transcribed into cDNA to act as the sequencing template. Sequenced by immunoSEQ multiplex PCR; TCRdb stores in-frame clones only, minus some. In the table there are more than 140,000 clones, approximately 90% of which are singletons. The treatment was: oral pan-JAK inhibitor, 5-10 mg twice daily. The sample consisted of CD8+ T cells sorted from blood, taken at week 4, from a patient treated with tofacitinib. Receptors originate from a human donor with alopecia areata.

The gene calls are TRBV27 and TRBJ2-7; D is possibly TRBD1 (6 bases). The CDR3 is 11 residues long. Germline assignment: CDR1 MNHEY and CDR2 SMNVEV (reference sequence). V was cut by 7 bases and J by 3 bases, with 7 bases left in between. CDR3 nucleotide sequence: TGTGCCAGCACCAGGGGCTACGAGCAGTACTTC. This codes for CASTRGYEQYF.

This sequence joins TRBV4-1 and TRBJ2-7; the D is unclear. Trimming pared 0 bases from V and 1 base from J, leaving 16 bases between. The CDR3 spans 17 residues. CDR1 is MGHRA and CDR2 is YSYEKL in the germline V gene. This CDR3 reads CASSQDLGRWLSYEQYF. CDR3 DNA: TGCGCCAGCAGCCAAGATCTTGGCCGTTGGCTATCCTACGAGCAGTACTTC.

The rearrangement links TRBV9 to TRBJ2-1; D is perhaps TRBD1 or TRBD2 (6 bases each). The ends were cut back, 1 base at V and 3 bases at J, with 14 bases in the middle. Per germline, CDR1 SGDLS and CDR2 YYNGEE. The CDR3 runs to 16 residues. The CDR3 sequence: CASSVNGGQLYNEQFF. The CDR3, as DNA: TGTGCCAGCAGCGTAAATGGGGGGCAACTCTACAATGAGCAGTTCTTC.

The chain joins TRBV14 to TRBJ2-3; 10 bases match TRBD2. This CDR3 is 15 amino acids long. Germline assignment: CDR1 SGHDN and CDR2 FVKESK. After removal of 4 bases from V and 6 bases from J, the junction contained 7 bases not matched to a gene. CDR3 region: CASSPTSGAGDTQYF. Here the CDR3 DNA reads TGTGCCAGCAGCCCAACTAGCGGGGCAGGGGATACGCAGTATTTT. Combining the CDR3 with reference TRBV14 and TRBJ2-3 gives the whole variable domain EAGVTQFPSHSVIEKGQTVTLRCDPISGHDNLYWYRRVMGKEIKFLLHFVKESKQDESGMPNNRFLAERTGGTYSTLKVQPAELEDSGVYFCASSPTSGAGDTQYFGPGTRLTVL.

The V gene is TRBV7-2, the J gene TRBJ2-5, with D perhaps given as TRBD1 or TRBD2 (6 bases each). CDR1 is SGHTA, CDR2 FQGNSA, per germline. The ends were cut back, 5 bases at V and 3 bases at J, with 16 bases in the middle. The CDR3 runs 15 residues. Here the CDR3 reads CASSPWGATEETQYF. As DNA, the CDR3 is TGTGCCAGCAGCCCTTGGGGGGCGACTGAAGAGACCCAGTACTTC.

The V call is TRBV29-1, the J call TRBJ2-1, with 10 bases fitting TRBD1. V dropped 3 bases and J dropped 6; count of bases not matched to a gene: 2. Germline-derived CDR1 and CDR2 are SQVTM and ANQGSEA. The CDR3 has 13 amino acids. CDR3 region: CSVDRTGGNEQFF. Written as DNA, the CDR3 is TGCAGCGTTGACAGGACAGGGGGCAATGAGCAGTTCTTC.

V is TRBV7-9 and J is TRBJ2-7, with D hard to call. The germline V gene has CDR1 SEHNR and CDR2 FQNEAQ (reference sequence). CDR3 length equals 13 residues. V gave up 5 bases and J gave up 7 bases, with 15 bases separating them. The CDR3 DNA reads TGTGCCAGCAGCCCGCAAGGAGTCGGAGAGCAGTACTTC. It codes for CASSPQGVGEQYF.

The rearrangement links TRBV4-1 to TRBJ2-3, with 7 bases identical to TRBD1. The junction had 7 bases not matched to a gene; V was cut back by 7 bases and J by 0 bases. The CDR3 has 15 residues. CDR1 and CDR2 from the germline V gene are MGHRA and YSYEKL. The CDR3 bases are TGCGCCAGCACATTCCGGGACAGCAGCACAGATACGCAGTATTTT. It encodes CASTFRDSSTDTQYF.

This sequence joins TRBV28 and TRBJ1-5; 9 bases match TRBD1. The germline CDR1 and CDR2 sequences are MDHEN and SYDVKM. The V and J ends lost 3 bases and 2 bases, in that order; junction bases with no gene match: 5. The CDR3 sequence is 16 residues long. CDR3 region: CASSFYRTGGNQPQHF. Written as DNA, the CDR3 is TGTGCCAGCAGTTTTTATAGGACAGGGGGCAATCAGCCCCAGCATTTT.

The V call is TRBV6-6, the J call TRBJ1-4; 7 bases match TRBD1. The ends lost 11 bases at V and 7 bases at J; junction bases unmatched: 10. CDR1 is MNHNY and CDR2 is SVGAGI in the germline V gene (reference sequence). CDR3 length: 13 residues. CDR3: CAAQGVSTEKLFF. The CDR3 DNA follows: TGTGCCGCCCAGGGGGTATCAACTGAAAAACTGTTTTTT.

The chain joins TRBV6-1 to TRBJ2-7, with D possibly TRBD1 on 6 matching bases. The length of the CDR3 is 12 residues. Germline V CDR1 and CDR2: MNHNS, SASEGT. V was pared by 8 bases and J by 6 bases, with 14 bases between. The CDR3 reads CASLEGVGEQYF. CDR3 bases: TGTGCCAGCCTCGAGGGGGTTGGCGAGCAGTACTTC.

The chain employs TRBV4-1 and TRBJ2-3; D remains unclear. The CDR3 has 16 residues. Germline CDR1 is MGHRA and CDR2 is YSYEKL. V lost 3 bases to trimming and J lost 2 bases, with 15 bases between them. The DNA for the CDR3 is TGCGCCAGCAGCCACGGTGATAGTCCTTACACAGATACGCAGTATTTT. Its translation is CASSHGDSPYTDTQYF.

CDR3 DNA sequence: TGCGCCAGCAGCCACGGGGGACAGAGCACAGATACGCAGTATTTT. Amino acids: CASSHGGQSTDTQYF. The chain employs TRBV4-1 and TRBJ2-3; perhaps TRBD1 as D (7 bases). This CDR3 contains 15 residues. Germline values: CDR1 MGHRA, CDR2 YSYEKL. V was cut by 3 bases and J by 0 bases, with 10 bases left in between.

The chain combines TRBV5-6 with TRBJ2-3; 10 bases agree with TRBD2. The V gene's germline CDR1 is SGHDT and CDR2 YYEEEE. V trimming: 2 bases; J trimming: 0 bases; junction bases outside the gene matches: 6. The CDR3 consists of 17 residues. The CDR3 sequence is CASSLSGTSASTDTQYF. CDR3 nucleotides: TGTGCCAGCAGCTTATCTGGGACTAGCGCAAGCACAGATACGCAGTATTTT.

This clone was counted a few times. The chain is built from TRBV30 and TRBJ2-1; 9 bases are shared with TRBD1. Germline CDR1 and CDR2: GTSNPN and SVGIG (reference sequence). The CDR3 contains 13 residues. V lost 4 bases to trimming and J lost 8 bases; unmatched junction nucleotides: 6. The CDR3 sequence: CAWTGQGSDEQFF. CDR3 nucleotides: TGTGCCTGGACCGGACAGGGGTCAGATGAGCAGTTCTTC.

Details on this clone: Sequence at one end of the junction differs from germline and may be a read error. The chain carries TRBV9 and TRBJ2-7, with unresolved D. The CDR3 spans 14 residues. Germline assignment: CDR1 SGDLS and CDR2 YYNGEE. The CDR3 region has the DNA TGTGCCAGCGGCGTAGCCGGAGCCTCCTACGAGCAGTACTTC. This sequence encodes CASGVAGASYEQYF. Combining the CDR3 with reference TRBV9 and TRBJ2-7 gives the whole variable domain DSGVTQTPKHLITATGQRVTLRCSPRSGDLSVYWYQQSLDQGLQFLIQYYNGEERAKGNILERFSAQQFPDLHSELNLSSLELGDSALYFCASGVAGASYEQYFGPGTRLTVT.

V gene TRBV18 combines with J gene TRBJ2-1; 11 positions match TRBD2. The CDR3 runs 20 residues. The V gene end was trimmed by 2 bases and the J gene end by 7 bases; junction bases not matched to a gene: 19. Germline assignment: CDR1 KGHSH and CDR2 LQKENI. CDR3 amino acids: CASSPRFLRVTSGVTNEQFF. The CDR3 DNA follows: TGTGCCAGCTCACCAAGGTTCCTACGGGTGACTAGCGGGGTTACGAATGAGCAGTTCTTC.

The J gene is TRBJ2-7, the V gene TRBV29-1; D ambiguous. The V gene's germline CDR1 is SQVTM and CDR2 ANQGSEA. The CDR3 is 12 residues long. Trimming removed 3 bases at V and 3 bases at J, with 9 bases between. CDR3 in amino acids: CSVDSVGYEQYF. The CDR3 DNA follows: TGCAGCGTTGATTCAGTGGGCTACGAGCAGTACTTC.

J is TRBJ2-1 and V is TRBV7-8, with 11 bases aligning to TRBD2. In germline, CDR1 is SGHVS, CDR2 FQNEAQ. V lost 2 bases and J lost 6; bases outside the gene matches: 6. The CDR3 length is 16 residues. CDR3 in DNA: TGTGCCAGCAGCTTAACACTAGCGGGGGCCGCCAATGAGCAGTTCTTC. It encodes CASSLTLAGAANEQFF.

This clone was counted a single time. This chain joins TRBV2 and TRBJ1-1; D remains ambiguous. V lost 4 bases to trimming and J lost 7 bases, with 10 bases between them. The V gene's germline CDR1 is SNHLY and CDR2 FYNNEI. The CDR3 is 12 amino acids. CDR3 loop: CASSGPAIEAFF. In DNA form, the CDR3 reads TGTGCCAGCAGTGGGCCAGCCATTGAAGCTTTCTTT.

A single count supports this clone. This chain joins TRBV29-1 and TRBJ2-1, with 14 positions matching TRBD2. This CDR3 has 13 amino acids. Trimming cost V 6 bases and J 5 bases; bases outside gene matches: 0. The germline CDR1 and CDR2 sequences are SQVTM and ANQGSEA. The CDR3 DNA follows: TGCAGCGTGGGACTAGCGGGAGACAATGAGCAGTTCTTC. Its protein product is CSVGLAGDNEQFF.

This rearrangement joins TRBV29-1 to TRBJ1-2; D is unclear. Germline V gene sequence: CDR1 SQVTM, CDR2 ANQGSEA. The CDR3 has 11 amino acids. The V and J ends lost 3 bases and 8 bases respectively, with 10 bases between them. Here the CDR3 DNA reads TGCAGCGTTGAGACCCCGGACGGCTACACCTTC. It codes for CSVETPDGYTF.

This sequence joins TRBV4-1 and TRBJ1-1; D not resolved. The CDR3 spans 12 residues. V shed 2 bases and J shed 3 bases, with 4 bases lying between them. CDR1 and CDR2 from the germline V gene are MGHRA and YSYEKL. The CDR3 bases are TGCGCCAGCAGCCAAAGGGACACTGAAGCTTTCTTT. It is translated as CASSQRDTEAFF.

Comments on this clone: This sample includes further DNA sequences coding for the same CDR3. The chain joins TRBV5-1 to TRBJ2-1, with D possibly being TRBD1 (6 bases). V gave up 0 bases and J gave up 1 base, with 8 bases separating them. The CDR3 spans 15 residues. Germline V gene sequence: CDR1 SGHRS, CDR2 YFSETQ. The CDR3 protein is CASSLAQGSYNEQFF. CDR3 coding DNA: TGCGCCAGCAGCTTGGCTCAGGGGTCCTACAATGAGCAGTTCTTC.

The chain joins TRBV29-1 to TRBJ2-1; D call uncertain. This CDR3 region has 12 residues. V shed 5 bases and J shed 4 bases, with 9 bases lying between them. Germline values: CDR1 SQVTM, CDR2 ANQGSEA. The CDR3 spells CSVLHLYNEQFF. The CDR3 DNA reads TGCAGCGTTTTGCATCTATACAATGAGCAGTTCTTC.

This rearrangement joins TRBV28 to TRBJ2-1, with 8 bases lining up with TRBD2. The ends lost 2 bases at V and 2 bases at J; junction bases unmatched: 5. This CDR3 is 16 amino acids long. The germline V gene has CDR1 MDHEN and CDR2 SYDVKM. The CDR3 coding sequence is TGTGCCAGCAGTTTAAGACTAGCGAGCCCCTACAATGAGCAGTTCTTC. Residues: CASSLRLASPYNEQFF.

This chain connects TRBV25-1 to TRBJ1-2; 7 positions agree with TRBD1. The V gene end was trimmed by 1 base and the J gene end by 4 bases; junction bases not matched to a gene: 9. The CDR3 covers 16 residues. CDR1 and CDR2 (germline): MGHDK, SYGVNS. DNA of the CDR3: TGTGCCAGCAGTGAATTGCGGACAGGCCTCCCCTATGGCTACACCTTC. Its protein product is CASSELRTGLPYGYTF.

The chain has TRBV18 and TRBJ1-2; D is perhaps TRBD1 (6 bases). The V end lost 2 bases, the J end lost 6 bases, and 10 bases lay between the germline ends. Germline CDR1 and CDR2: KGHSH and LQKENI. The CDR3 is 13 residues long. Written as DNA, the CDR3 is TGTGCCAGCTCACCAGCGGCAGGGGATGGCTACACCTTC. The encoded protein is CASSPAAGDGYTF.

This clone was counted a single time. V gene TRBV27 combines with J gene TRBJ2-3; unclear D gene. Germline V gene sequence: CDR1 MNHEY, CDR2 SMNVEV (reference sequence). The CDR3 extends over 13 amino acids. V lost 4 bases, J lost 3 bases, and 8 bases lay in between. CDR3 in DNA: TGTGCCAGCAGTTACCCCGGGACAGATACGCAGTATTTT. It is translated as CASSYPGTDTQYF.

The genes are TRBV7-2 and TRBJ2-7, with 12 bases that match TRBD2. Germline V lookup: CDR1 SGHTA, CDR2 FQGNSA. The junction had 6 bases not matched to a gene; V was cut back by 5 bases and J by 4 bases. The CDR3 has 15 amino acids. The CDR3 spells CASSDGLAGRYEQYF. CDR3 sequence (DNA): TGTGCCAGCAGCGACGGACTAGCGGGAAGATACGAGCAGTACTTC.